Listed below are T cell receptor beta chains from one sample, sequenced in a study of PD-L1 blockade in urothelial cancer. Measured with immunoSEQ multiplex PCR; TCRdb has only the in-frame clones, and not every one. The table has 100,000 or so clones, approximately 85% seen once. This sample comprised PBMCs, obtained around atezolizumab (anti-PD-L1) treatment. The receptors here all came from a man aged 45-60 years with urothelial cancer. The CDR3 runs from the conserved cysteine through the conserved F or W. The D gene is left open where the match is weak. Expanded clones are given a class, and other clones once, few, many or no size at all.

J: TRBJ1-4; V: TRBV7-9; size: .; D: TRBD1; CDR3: CASSLQVGQGREKLFF; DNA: TGTGCCAGCAGCTTGCAGGTGGGACAGGGAAGGGAAAAACTGTTTTTT
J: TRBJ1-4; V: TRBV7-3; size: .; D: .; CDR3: CASSLRGRVRGNEKLFF; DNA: TGTGCCAGCAGCTTAAGGGGAAGGGTCCGGGGTAATGAAAAACTGTTTTTT
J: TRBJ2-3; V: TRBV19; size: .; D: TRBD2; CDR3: CASSMGLAGGPDTQYF; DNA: TGTGCCAGTAGTATGGGGCTAGCGGGAGGGCCAGATACGCAGTATTTT
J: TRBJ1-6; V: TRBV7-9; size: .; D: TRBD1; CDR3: CASSKAPGGNSPLHF; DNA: TGTGCCAGCAGCAAAGCCCCAGGGGGAAATTCACCCCTCCACTTT
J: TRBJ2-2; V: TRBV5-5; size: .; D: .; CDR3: CASSQQSTNTGELFF; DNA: TGTGCCAGCAGCCAACAATCCACGAACACCGGGGAGCTGTTTTTT
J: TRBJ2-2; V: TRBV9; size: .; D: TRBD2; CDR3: CASSVGSLAGQNTGELFF; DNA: TGTGCCAGCAGCGTAGGATCCCTAGCGGGCCAGAACACCGGGGAGCTGTTTTTT
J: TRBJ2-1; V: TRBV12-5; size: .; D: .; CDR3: CASAPPSYNEQFF; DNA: TGTGCTAGTGCCCCACCCAGTTACAATGAGCAGTTCTTC
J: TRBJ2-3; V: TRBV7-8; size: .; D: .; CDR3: CASSLGITDTQYF; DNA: TGTGCCAGCAGCTTAGGTATCACAGATACGCAGTATTTT
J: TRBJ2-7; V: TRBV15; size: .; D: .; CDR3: CATSRDRGPYEQYF; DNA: TGTGCCACCAGCAGAGATCGAGGTCCCTACGAGCAGTACTTC
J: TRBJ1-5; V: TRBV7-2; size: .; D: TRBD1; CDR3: CASSDRGRDQPQHF; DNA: TGTGCCAGCAGCGACAGGGGGAGGGATCAGCCCCAGCATTTT
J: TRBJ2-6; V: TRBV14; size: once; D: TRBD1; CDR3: CASSLLQGTQPGSGANVLTF; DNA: TGTGCCAGCAGCCTCCTACAGGGGACCCAGCCGGGGTCTGGGGCCAACGTCCTGACTTTC
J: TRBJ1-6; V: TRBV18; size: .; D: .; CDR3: CASSPLPSGGNSPLHF; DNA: TGTGCCAGCTCACCTTTACCCAGCGGGGGAAATTCACCCCTCCACTTT
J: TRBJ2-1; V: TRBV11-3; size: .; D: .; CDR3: CASSPGGSYNEQFF; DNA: TGTGCCAGCAGCCCAGGGGGGTCCTACAATGAGCAGTTCTTC
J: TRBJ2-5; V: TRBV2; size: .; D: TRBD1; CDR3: CASTRDRGFQETQYF; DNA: TGTGCCAGCACTAGGGACAGGGGATTCCAAGAGACCCAGTACTTC
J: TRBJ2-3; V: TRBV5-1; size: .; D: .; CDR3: CASSPGQHTDTQYF; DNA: TGCGCCAGCAGCCCCGGACAGCACACAGATACGCAGTATTTT
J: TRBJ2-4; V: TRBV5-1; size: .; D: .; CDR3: CASTGELANIQYF; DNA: TGCGCCAGCACAGGGGAACTAGCGAACATTCAGTACTTC
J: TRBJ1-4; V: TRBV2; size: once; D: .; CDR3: CASNPGETGLEKLFF; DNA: TGTGCCAGCAATCCGGGGGAAACAGGCCTTGAAAAACTGTTTTTT
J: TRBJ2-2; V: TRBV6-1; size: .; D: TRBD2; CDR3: CASSELAGRNTGELFF; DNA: TGTGCCAGCAGCGAACTAGCGGGACGGAACACCGGGGAGCTGTTTTTT
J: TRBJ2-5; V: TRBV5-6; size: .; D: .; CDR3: CASSAGRPRETQYF; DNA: TGTGCCAGCAGCGCAGGGAGGCCAAGAGAGACCCAGTACTTC
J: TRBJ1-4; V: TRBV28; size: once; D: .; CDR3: CASSSHSTNEKLFF; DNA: TGTGCCAGCAGTTCCCACAGTACTAATGAAAAACTGTTTTTT
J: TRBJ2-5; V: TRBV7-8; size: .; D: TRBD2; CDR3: CASRDRTSGKETQYF; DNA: TGTGCCAGCAGAGACCGGACTAGCGGGAAAGAGACCCAGTACTTC
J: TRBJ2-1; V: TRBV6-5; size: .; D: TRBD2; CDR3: CASSSSTSGIFNEQFF; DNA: TGTGCCAGCAGTTCATCGACTAGCGGGATTTTCAATGAGCAGTTCTTC
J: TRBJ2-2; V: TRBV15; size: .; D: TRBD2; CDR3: CATSRELAGAYTGELFF; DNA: TGTGCCACCAGCAGAGAACTAGCGGGAGCATACACCGGGGAGCTGTTTTTT
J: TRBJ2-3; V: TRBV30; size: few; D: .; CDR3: CAGGTSDTQYF; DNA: TGTGCCGGCGGGACTTCAGATACGCAGTATTTT
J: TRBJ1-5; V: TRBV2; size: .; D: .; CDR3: CASSEALAVSQPQHF; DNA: TGTGCCAGCAGTGAAGCTTTGGCAGTATCACAGCCCCAGCATTTT
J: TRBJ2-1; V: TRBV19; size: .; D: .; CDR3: CASGPRNRPYNEQFF; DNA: TGTGCCAGCGGTCCTCGCAATCGTCCCTACAATGAGCAGTTCTTC
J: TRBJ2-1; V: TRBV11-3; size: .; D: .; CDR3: CASSFCGMGRCNEQFF; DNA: TGTGCCAGCAGCTTCTGCGGGATGGGTCGGTGTAATGAGCAGTTCTTC
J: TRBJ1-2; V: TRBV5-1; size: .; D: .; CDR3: CASSFADINYGYTF; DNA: TGCGCCAGCAGCTTCGCAGATATTAACTATGGCTACACCTTC
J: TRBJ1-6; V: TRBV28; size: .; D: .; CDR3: CASSHPTGLSSPLHF; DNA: TGTGCCAGCAGTCACCCAACAGGGTTAAGTTCACCCCTCCACTTT
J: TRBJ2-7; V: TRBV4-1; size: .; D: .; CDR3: CASSQMGAGNSYEQYF; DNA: TGCGCCAGCAGCCAAATGGGGGCAGGGAATTCCTACGAGCAGTACTTC
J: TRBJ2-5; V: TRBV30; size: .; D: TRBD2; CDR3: CAWSVWTSGSVKTQYF; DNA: TGTGCCTGGAGCGTCTGGACTAGCGGGAGTGTGAAGACCCAGTACTTC
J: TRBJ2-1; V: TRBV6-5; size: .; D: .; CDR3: CASSYSLGVNEQFF; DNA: TGTGCCAGCAGTTACTCTTTGGGCGTCAATGAGCAGTTCTTC
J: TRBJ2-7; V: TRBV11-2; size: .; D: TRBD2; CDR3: CASSLAAGVYEQYF; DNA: TGTGCCAGCAGCTTAGCGGCGGGAGTCTACGAGCAGTACTTC
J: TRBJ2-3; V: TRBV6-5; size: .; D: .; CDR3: CASSYSGGASTDTQYF; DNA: TGTGCCAGCAGTTACTCAGGCGGGGCTAGCACAGATACGCAGTATTTT
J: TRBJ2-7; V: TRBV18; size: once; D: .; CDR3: CASSPTSSYEQYF; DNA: TGTGCCAGCTCACCGACTAGTTCCTACGAGCAGTACTTC
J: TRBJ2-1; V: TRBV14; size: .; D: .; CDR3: CASSQQSGTRSPQFF; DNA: TGTGCCAGCAGCCAGCAGAGCGGGACACGATCCCCGCAGTTCTTC
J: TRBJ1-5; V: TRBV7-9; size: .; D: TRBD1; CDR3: CASSLQGEYQPQHF; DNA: TGTGCCAGCAGCTTACAGGGGGAATATCAGCCCCAGCATTTT
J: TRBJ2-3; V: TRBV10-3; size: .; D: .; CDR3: CAISAGGSTDTQYF; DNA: TGTGCCATCAGTGCGGGGGGCAGCACAGATACGCAGTATTTT
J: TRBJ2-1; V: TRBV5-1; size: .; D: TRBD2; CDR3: CASSPNLVRGALDEQFF; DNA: TGCGCCAGCAGCCCGAACCTCGTGCGGGGGGCTTTGGATGAGCAGTTCTTC
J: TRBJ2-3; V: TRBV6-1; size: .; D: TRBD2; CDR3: CASSVAAGGRDTQYF; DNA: TGTGCCAGCTCCGTGGCGGCGGGAGGGCGAGATACGCAGTATTTT
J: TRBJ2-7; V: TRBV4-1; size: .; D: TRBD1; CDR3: CASGPTGGSYEQYF; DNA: TGCGCCAGCGGACCGACAGGGGGATCCTACGAGCAGTACTTC
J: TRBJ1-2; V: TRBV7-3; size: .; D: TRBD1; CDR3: CASSTGQGLGGYTF; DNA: TGTGCCAGCAGCACGGGACAGGGGCTTGGGGGCTACACCTTC
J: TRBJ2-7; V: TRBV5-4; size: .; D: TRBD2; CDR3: CASSGGGLAGVYEQYF; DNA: TGTGCCAGCAGCGGGGGGGGACTAGCGGGAGTCTACGAGCAGTACTTC
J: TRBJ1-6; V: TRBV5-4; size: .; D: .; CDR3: CATRRRDLNSPLHF; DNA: TGTGCCACCAGGAGGAGGGATCTTAATTCACCCCTCCACTTT
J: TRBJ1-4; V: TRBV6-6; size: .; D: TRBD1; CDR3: CASNGDRGYEKLFF; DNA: TGTGCCAGCAACGGAGACAGGGGCTATGAAAAACTGTTTTTT
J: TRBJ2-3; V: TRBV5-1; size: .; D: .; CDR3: CASSPRSPLVPPDTQYF; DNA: TGCGCCAGCAGCCCCCGGTCGCCGCTCGTACCTCCAGATACGCAGTATTTT
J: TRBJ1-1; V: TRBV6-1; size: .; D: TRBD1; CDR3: CASTLTGGKTEAFF; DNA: TGTGCCAGCACCCTAACAGGGGGGAAGACTGAAGCTTTCTTT
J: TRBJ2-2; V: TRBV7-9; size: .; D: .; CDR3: CASSPLFPGELFF; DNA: TGTGCCAGCAGCCCCCTGTTCCCCGGGGAGCTGTTTTTT
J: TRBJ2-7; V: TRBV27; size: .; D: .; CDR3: CASSLIGASYEQYF; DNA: TGTGCCAGCAGTCTAATAGGGGCCTCCTACGAGCAGTACTTC
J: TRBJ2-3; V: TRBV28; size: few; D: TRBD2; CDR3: CASRGSAGGPSSTDTQYF; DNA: TGTGCCAGCAGGGGGTCCGCGGGAGGGCCCTCGAGCACAGATACGCAGTATTTT
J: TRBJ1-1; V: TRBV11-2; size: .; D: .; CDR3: CASTPRGGDTEAFF; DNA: TGTGCCAGCACCCCGAGGGGGGGTGACACTGAAGCTTTCTTT